These 24 T cell receptor beta chains originate from one sample sequenced in a study of blood T cell repertoires in COVID-19. Here immunoSEQ multiplex PCR was the method, and the copy in TCRdb shows in-frame clones only, minus some. The data show about 60,000 clones, with approximately 90% seen just once and about 9.4% held by the top ten. Material for sequencing was peripheral blood. The source of these receptors is a human donor with acute or convalescent COVID-19. The donor label of this sample is uncertain.

The rearrangement links TRBV10-3 to TRBJ2-1; 8 bases are shared with TRBD1. The CDR3 contains 13 residues. The V gene's germline CDR1 is ENHRY and CDR2 SYGVKD. Unmatched junction bases numbered 1, after V lost 2 bases and J lost 7 bases. Here the CDR3 reads CAISERQGNEQFF. The DNA of the CDR3 is TGTGCCATCAGTGAGAGACAGGGGAATGAGCAGTTCTTC.

This clone was recorded only once. The CDR3: CASRFAGTGALNTEAFF. CDR3 bases: TGTGCCAGCAGATTTGCCGGGACAGGAGCTTTGAACACTGAAGCTTTCTTT. The chain uses TRBV2 and TRBJ1-1; 8 bases line up with TRBD1. The J segment lost 0 bases and the V segment lost 6 bases, leaving 12 bases of the junction unmatched. This CDR3 is built from 17 residues. The germline V gene has CDR1 SNHLY and CDR2 FYNNEI. The whole variable domain, remainder taken from reference TRBV2 and TRBJ1-1, is EPEVTQTPSHQVTQMGQEVILRCVPISNHLYFYWYRQILGQKVEFLVSFYNNEISEKSEIFDDQFSVERPDGSNFTLKIRSTKLEDSAMYFCASRFAGTGALNTEAFFGQGTRLTVV.

V is TRBV4-2 and J is TRBJ1-2, with D uncertain. This CDR3 region has 14 residues. V lost 5 bases and J lost 0, with 10 bases in between. CDR1 and CDR2 from the germline V gene are LGHNA and YNFKEQ. The CDR3 DNA reads TGTGCCAGCAGCGTGCGTACAGCTAACTATGGCTACACCTTC. This sequence encodes CASSVRTANYGYTF.

The V and J genes are TRBV29-1 and TRBJ2-1; 8 nucleotides match TRBD2. The germline gives CDR1 SQVTM, CDR2 ANQGSEA. CDR3 size: 15 residues. Trimming at V came to 3 bases and at J to 1 base, leaving 5 bases not matched to a gene. Here the CDR3 DNA reads TGCAGCGTTGATGGCGGGGGGCTTTCCTACAATGAGCAGTTCTTC. It specifies CSVDGGGLSYNEQFF.

The genes are TRBV5-5 and TRBJ2-7; D might be TRBD2 (6 bases). The CDR3 loop spans 16 amino acids. Germline loops: CDR1 SGHKS, CDR2 YYEKEE (reference sequence). V was shortened by 3 bases and J by 5 bases, with 21 bases between the two germline ends. For the CDR3, the DNA is TGTGCCAGCAGCTCTACCCCGGAGCAGGGACTTAACGAGCAGTACGTC. It yields the protein CASSSTPEQGLNEQYV.

The chain couples TRBV14 to TRBJ1-4; 7 bases are shared with TRBD1. CDR1 and CDR2 (germline): SGHDN, FVKESK. With V trimmed by 4 bases and J by 5 bases, 7 bases remained unmatched. This CDR3 contains 15 residues. CDR3 nucleotide sequence: TGTGCCAGCAGCCTAAGACAGGGCTTGAATGAAAAACTGTTTTTT. This encodes CASSLRQGLNEKLFF.

This chain joins TRBV1 and TRBJ2-3; TRBD2 is the table's D call, not checked against the DNA. TRBV1 is described as a pseudogene. CDR3 size: 22 residues. CDR3 in DNA: TGCACCAGCAGCCCGAACCCCGGACTAGCGGCGGGAAGGGGGATCGGCACAGATACGCAGTATTTT. Translation: CTSSPNPGLAAGRGIGTDTQYF.

This clone was detected only once. The chain uses TRBV5-4 and TRBJ1-5; no clear D gene. The CDR3 contains 18 residues. Per germline, CDR1 SGHNT and CDR2 YYREEE (reference sequence). V was clipped by 2 bases and J by 0 bases, with 18 bases between them. The CDR3 loop is CASSLQEPTGYSNQPQHF. The CDR3 DNA reads TGTGCCAGCAGCTTACAAGAACCGACGGGTTATAGCAATCAGCCCCAGCATTTT.

CDR3 residues: CASSRTGGNQPQHF. CDR3 nucleotide sequence: TGTGCCAGCAGCCGAACGGGAGGCAATCAGCCCCAGCATTTT. The V gene is TRBV5-5, the J gene TRBJ1-5; no clear D gene. Trimming removed 4 bases from V and 2 bases from J, with 10 bases in between. CDR1 and CDR2 from the germline V gene are SGHKS and YYEKEE (reference sequence). The CDR3 contains 14 residues.

V usage is TRBV19 and J usage is TRBJ2-3; TRBD1 aligns across 10 bases. V gave up 7 bases and J gave up 3 bases; unmatched junction bases: 10. The CDR3 spans 16 residues. The germline V gene encodes CDR1 LNHDA and CDR2 SQIVND (reference sequence). The CDR3 protein is CASTRTRDRGTDTQYF. The CDR3 DNA sequence: TGTGCCAGTACCAGAACCCGGGACAGGGGTACAGATACGCAGTATTTT. The full variable domain, in which reference TRBV19 and TRBJ2-3 provide the parts outside the CDR3, is DGGITQSPKYLFRKEGQNVTLSCEQNLNHDAMYWYRQDPGQGLRLIYYSQIVNDFQKGDIAEGYSVSREKKESFPLTVTSAQKNPTAFYLCASTRTRDRGTDTQYFGPGTRLTVL.

The genes are TRBV27 and TRBJ2-7; 9 bases map to TRBD1. Germline loops: CDR1 MNHEY, CDR2 SMNVEV (reference sequence). This CDR3 has 16 residues. Trimming removed 7 bases from V and 0 bases from J; junction bases left unmatched: 10. The CDR3 DNA sequence: TGTGCCAGCAAAAGAGACGGGACAGGGAGCTCCTACGAGCAGTACTTC. Translated, it gives CASKRDGTGSSYEQYF.

The chain is built from TRBV7-9 and TRBJ2-1; 10 bases line up with TRBD2. Trimming at V came to 2 bases and at J to 0 bases, leaving 10 bases not matched to a gene. Per the germline V gene, CDR1 is SEHNR and CDR2 is FQNEAQ (reference sequence). The CDR3 covers 19 residues. The CDR3 DNA reads TGTGCCAGCAGCTTACGACTAGCGGGCCTACTGAGCTCCTACAATGAGCAGTTCTTC. It specifies CASSLRLAGLLSSYNEQFF.

This rearrangement joins TRBV19 to TRBJ2-1, with 8 bases that match TRBD1. V was pared by 2 bases and J by 6 bases, with 6 bases of the junction left unmatched. The CDR3 length is 15 residues. Looked up from germline, CDR1 is LNHDA and CDR2 is SQIVND (reference sequence). The chain's CDR3 is CASSIRTGRGNEQFF. The CDR3 nucleotides are TGTGCCAGTAGTATACGGACAGGGCGGGGCAATGAGCAGTTCTTC.

The chain recombines TRBV11-2 with TRBJ1-5; D gene ambiguous. Trimming shortened V by 5 bases and J by 4 bases, and 9 bases separated the two germline ends. This CDR3 has 13 amino acids. CDR1 and CDR2 from the germline V gene are SGHAT and FQNNGV. This CDR3 reads CASSRQANQPQHF. CDR3 sequence (DNA): TGTGCCAGCAGCCGCCAGGCGAATCAGCCCCAGCATTTT. The full variable domain, in which reference TRBV11-2 and TRBJ1-5 provide the parts outside the CDR3, is EAGVAQSPRYKIIEKRQSVAFWCNPISGHATLYWYQQILGQGPKLLIQFQNNGVVDDSQLPKDRFSAERLKGVDSTLKIQPAKLEDSAVYLCASSRQANQPQHFGDGTRLSIL.

The rearrangement uses TRBV5-1 and TRBJ2-4; 8 bases fit TRBD1. The V and J ends lost 0 bases and 2 bases, in that order; junction bases with no gene match: 7. Germline V gives CDR1 SGHRS, CDR2 YFSETQ. The CDR3 consists of 17 residues. CDR3 nucleotide sequence: TGCGCCAGCAGCTTGGGGGCAGGGGGCGCCCCCAAAAACATTCAGTACTTC. Its translation: CASSLGAGGAPKNIQYF.

The rearrangement links TRBV23-1 to TRBJ1-2, with TRBD1 identical over 10 bases. TRBV23-1 is classed as an ORF, of uncertain function. CDR3 length: 16 residues. J gave up 7 bases and V 1 base, and 9 bases lay outside the gene matches. CDR3 region: CASSQYYTGTGVGYTF. Written as DNA, the CDR3 is TGCGCCAGCAGTCAATATTACACCGGGACAGGGGTTGGCTACACCTTC.

The V gene is TRBV27, the J gene TRBJ2-5; 8 bases agree with TRBD2. After removal of 8 bases from V and 7 bases from J, the junction contained 15 bases not matched to a gene. The germline gives CDR1 MNHEY, CDR2 SMNVEV (reference sequence). The CDR3 has 15 amino acids. The CDR3 sequence is CASAFGGGPTATQYF. CDR3 DNA sequence: TGTGCCAGCGCTTTCGGGGGGGGGCCTACAGCGACCCAGTACTTC.

This sequence joins TRBV5-6 and TRBJ1-2; no clear D. The CDR3 contains 13 residues. Trimming left V 0 bases short and J 5 bases short, with 8 bases between. CDR1 is SGHDT, CDR2 YYEEEE, per germline. The CDR3, as DNA: TGTGCCAGCAGCTTGGATGGACTATATGGCTACACCTTC. Translating it yields CASSLDGLYGYTF.

The CDR3 spells CASSALGQGVPGELFF. The CDR3 DNA is TGTGCCAGCAGTGCTTTGGGACAGGGGGTCCCCGGGGAGCTGTTTTTT. The chain links TRBV2 to TRBJ2-2, with TRBD1 identical over 11 bases. From germline, CDR1 is SNHLY and CDR2 FYNNEI. V lost 4 bases to trimming and J lost 6 bases; unmatched junction nucleotides: 7. The CDR3 contains 16 residues.

The gene calls are TRBV19 and TRBJ2-7, with D tentatively TRBD2 (6 bases). In germline, CDR1 is LNHDA, CDR2 SQIVND (reference sequence). The CDR3 consists of 15 residues. V lost 0 bases to trimming and J lost 3 bases, with 12 bases between them. CDR3 bases: TGTGCCAGTAGTATAGACGGGGGTCCCAACTACGAGCAGTACTTC. Translated: CASSIDGGPNYEQYF. Full variable domain (remainder filled in from reference TRBV19 and TRBJ2-7): DGGITQSPKYLFRKEGQNVTLSCEQNLNHDAMYWYRQDPGQGLRLIYYSQIVNDFQKGDIAEGYSVSREKKESFPLTVTSAQKNPTAFYLCASSIDGGPNYEQYFGPGTRLTVT.

The chain is built from TRBV2 and TRBJ2-1, with D unclear. V was shortened by 7 bases and J by 0 bases, with 19 bases between the two germline ends. The germline CDR1 and CDR2 sequences are SNHLY and FYNNEI. This CDR3 is 17 amino acids long. The DNA for the CDR3 is TGTGCCAGCATACCCCGACCAGCCACAGTCTCCTACAATGAGCAGTTCTTC. Its protein product is CASIPRPATVSYNEQFF.

The chain uses TRBV5-4 and TRBJ2-1, with 8 bases matching TRBD2. This CDR3 has 16 amino acids. CDR1 SGHNT and CDR2 YYREEE come from the germline V gene (reference sequence). After removal of 0 bases from V and 6 bases from J, the junction contained 8 bases not matched to a gene. CDR3 DNA sequence: TGTGCCAGCAGCTTGGGAGGGACTAGGAATTTCAATGAGCAGTTCTTC. It is translated as CASSLGGTRNFNEQFF.

The chain joins TRBV6-6 to TRBJ1-6; 9 bases map to TRBD1. CDR3 length equals 15 residues. Trimming took 0 bases from V and 10 from J; bases not matched to a gene: 4. Germline V gene lookup returns CDR1 MNHNY and CDR2 SVGAGI (reference sequence). This CDR3 is CASSYSGQGMSPLHF. CDR3 DNA: TGTGCCAGCAGTTACTCGGGACAGGGCATGTCACCCCTCCACTTT.

V usage is TRBV18 and J usage is TRBJ1-4; possible D gene TRBD1, 5 bases. V shed 0 bases and J shed 12 bases, with 20 bases lying between them. The germline gives CDR1 KGHSH, CDR2 LQKENI. The length of the CDR3 is 16 residues. The CDR3 nucleotides read TGTGCCAGCTCACCACCGACAGCTCGCTCAACTGCGGAACTGTTTTTT. This translates into CASSPPTARSTAELFF. Variable domain in full (rest from reference TRBV18 and TRBJ1-4): NAGVMQNPRHLVRRRGQEARLRCSPMKGHSHVYWYRQLPEEGLKFMVYLQKENIIDESGMPKERFSAEFPKEGPSILRIQQVVRGDSAAYFCASSPPTARSTAELFFGSGTQLSVL.